The 26 T cell receptor beta chains below all came from one sample that was sequenced in a study of regulatory T cells in long-lasting Graves disease. The time point denotes: persistent/refractory GD, antithyroid drugs over 5 years with positive TRAb. Researchers made the TCR library from RNA that was extracted from PBMCs. CDR3-region Arm-PCR and iRepertoire HTBI primers produced the TCR beta libraries. From the multiplex PCR reads, TCRdb called clonotypes with MiXCR, one entry per CDR3 protein. The table shows 300,000 to 350,000 distinct CDR3 sequences, with 15% to 20% occurring only once. The sequenced sample was peripheral blood mononuclear cells (PBMCs), obtained when the disease was refractory, from a patient treated with antithyroid drugs. The receptors come from a female donor with Graves disease.

This clonotype was seen repeatedly, ten times or more. This sequence joins TRBV6-1 and TRBJ1-1; no clear D gene. Germline V gene lookup returns CDR1 MNHNS and CDR2 SASEGT. Trimming removed 4 bases from V and 0 bases from J, with 6 bases in between. The CDR3 covers 13 residues. The CDR3 DNA follows: TGTGCCAGCAGTGGGGAGATGAACACTGAAGCTTTCTTT. Residues: CASSGEMNTEAFF.

The rearrangement uses TRBV2 and TRBJ1-5; perhaps TRBD1 as D (5 bases). Trimming cost V 2 bases and J 5 bases, with 13 bases left between them. This CDR3 contains 15 residues. The germline V gene has CDR1 SNHLY and CDR2 FYNNEI. As DNA, the CDR3 is TGTGCCAGCAGTGAACAGGGCGGAGCGTATCAGCCCCAGCATTTT. Translating it yields CASSEQGGAYQPQHF. The full variable domain, with the rest looked up from reference TRBV2 and TRBJ1-5, is EPEVTQTPSHQVTQMGQEVILRCVPISNHLYFYWYRQILGQKVEFLVSFYNNEISEKSEIFDDQFSVERPDGSNFTLKIRSTKLEDSAMYFCASSEQGGAYQPQHFGDGTRLSIL.

This clonotype was recorded many times. The rearrangement joins TRBV11-2 to TRBJ2-7, with D unresolved. In germline, CDR1 is SGHAT, CDR2 FQNNGV. V was shortened by 4 bases and J by 2 bases, with 9 bases between the two germline ends. The CDR3 is 13 residues long. CDR3 amino acids: CASSSIEPYEQYF. The CDR3 bases are TGTGCCAGCAGCTCCATAGAACCCTACGAGCAGTACTTC.

This clonotype was counted at least ten times. V is TRBV4-1 and J is TRBJ1-4, with D possibly TRBD1 on 5 matching bases. V gave up 1 base and J gave up 4 bases, with 13 bases separating them. The CDR3 sequence is 16 residues long. Germline lookup yields CDR1 MGHRA and CDR2 YSYEKL. The DNA of the CDR3 is TGCGCCAGCAGCCAAGTCGGGGGACGGATTAATGAAAAACTGTTTTTT. This sequence encodes CASSQVGGRINEKLFF.

The V call is TRBV18, the J call TRBJ2-7; possible D gene TRBD1, 6 bases. Germline CDR1 is KGHSH and CDR2 is LQKENI. Trimming stripped 6 bases from V and 0 bases from J, with 15 bases between. This CDR3 is built from 15 residues. CDR3 sequence reads: CASSKLPDSSYEQYF. The CDR3 DNA reads as TGTGCCAGCTCCAAACTTCCGGACAGCTCCTACGAGCAGTACTTC.

The CDR3 here is CSVEGLAGLYEQYF. CDR3 DNA sequence: TGCAGCGTTGAGGGACTAGCGGGGCTCTACGAGCAGTACTTC. The rearrangement joins TRBV29-1 to TRBJ2-7, with 13 nucleotides matching TRBD2. Trimming removed 3 bases from V and 3 bases from J; junction bases left unmatched: 2. Germline CDR1 reads SQVTM; CDR2 reads ANQGSEA. The CDR3 runs 14 residues.

This clonotype was counted only a few times. This chain uses TRBV20-1 with TRBJ2-2, with D perhaps being TRBD1 or TRBD2 (6 bases each). Looked up from germline, CDR1 is DFQATT and CDR2 is SNEGSKA (reference sequence). There are 14 residues in the CDR3. V lost 2 bases and J 5 bases, leaving 12 bases between the germline ends. This CDR3 is CSARLGAGTGELFF. CDR3 coding DNA: TGCAGTGCTAGATTGGGGGCGGGAACCGGGGAGCTGTTTTTT.

This clonotype was observed at least ten times. This chain connects TRBV2 to TRBJ1-4; perhaps TRBD1 as D (5 bases). Per germline, CDR1 SNHLY and CDR2 FYNNEI. Between the trimmed V and J ends, which lost 6 bases and 5 bases, there was a span of 13 bases. This CDR3 contains 14 residues. This CDR3 is CASRLRDGNEKLFF. The DNA of the CDR3 is TGTGCCAGCAGACTTCGGGACGGGAATGAAAAACTGTTTTTT.

This clonotype was observed many times. The V gene is TRBV6-1, the J gene TRBJ1-2; D is ambiguous. The CDR3 covers 15 residues. Germline CDR1 reads MNHNS; CDR2 reads SASEGT. Trimming stripped 2 bases from V and 4 bases from J, with 14 bases between. The CDR3 nucleotides are TGTGCCAGCAGTGAATTAAGTTCTCGATCCTATGGCTACACCTTC. This gives the protein CASSELSSRSYGYTF.

About this clonotype itself: At one end, the junction sequence differs from germline, possibly due to a read error. CDR3 nucleotides: TGTGCCAACAGTTTTCCCGCCGGGGAGCAGTACTTC. As protein: CANSFPAGEQYF. V usage is TRBV27 and J usage is TRBJ2-7; no definite D call. From germline, CDR1 is MNHEY and CDR2 SMNVEV (reference sequence). The CDR3 length is 12 residues.

The chain is built from TRBV29-1 and TRBJ1-1, with a tentative D call TRBD1 (6 bases). This CDR3 is 12 amino acids long. The germline V and J ends were trimmed by 7 bases and 6 bases, with 15 bases remaining between them. CDR1 is SQVTM and CDR2 is ANQGSEA in the germline V gene. CDR3 DNA: TGCAGCGGAGGGGGTCTTACGGCTGAAGCTTTCTTT. It encodes CSGGGLTAEAFF.

This clonotype appeared many times. The CDR3 sequence: CASSPLNRGGYTF. DNA for the CDR3: TGTGCCAGCAGCCCCCTCAATCGAGGAGGCTACACCTTC. J is TRBJ1-2 and V is TRBV7-9; D not certain. Germline values: CDR1 SEHNR, CDR2 FQNEAQ (reference sequence). The CDR3 spans 13 residues. Trimming stripped 5 bases from V and 8 bases from J, with 15 bases between.

The chain has TRBV7-2 and TRBJ1-2; no clear D. This CDR3 region has 11 residues. V lost 4 bases to trimming and J lost 4 bases, with 4 bases between them. The germline CDR1 and CDR2 sequences are SGHTA and FQGNSA. The CDR3 sequence is CASSWSYGYTF. The DNA of the CDR3 is TGTGCCAGCAGCTGGTCCTATGGCTACACCTTC.

This chain connects TRBV4-3 to TRBJ1-4, with 7 positions matching TRBD1. CDR3 length equals 17 residues. Trimming at V came to 2 bases and at J to 8 bases, leaving 14 bases not matched to a gene. The V gene's germline CDR1 is LGHNA and CDR2 YSLEER. The CDR3 DNA sequence: TGCGCCAGCAGCCAAAGACGTTTAGGGACAGACAGAGAAAAACTGTTTTTT. Translating it yields CASSQRRLGTDREKLFF.

To note about this clonotype: At one end, the junction sequence differs from germline, possibly due to a read error. This sequence joins TRBV5-1 and TRBJ2-7; the D gene is possibly TRBD2 (6 bases). The CDR3 sequence is 12 residues long. Germline CDR1 reads SGHRS; CDR2 reads YFSETQ. CDR3 amino acids: CAGSFGSYEQHF. The CDR3 DNA reads as TGCGCCGGCAGCTTCGGGAGTTACGAGCAGCACTTC.

Points on this clonotype: A read error may be the cause here, since a much bigger clone is one base away. This chain uses TRBV7-9 with TRBJ1-2, with unresolved D. Trimming left V 5 bases short and J 8 bases short, with 12 bases between. The CDR3 loop spans 12 amino acids. Germline CDR1 SEHNR, CDR2 FQNEAQ (reference sequence). This CDR3 reads CASSSPAAGYTF. The CDR3 nucleotides are TGTGCCAGCAGCAGCCCCGCGGCGGGCTACACCTTC.

This clonotype was seen only a few times. J is TRBJ2-3 and V is TRBV5-1, with D unclear. This CDR3 is 15 amino acids long. Germline-derived CDR1 and CDR2 are SGHRS and YFSETQ. Trimming took 3 bases from V and 0 from J, leaving 11 bases between them. The CDR3 nucleotides read TGCGCCAGCAGCTCCCAGACGGTGAGCACAGATACGCAGTATTTT. This encodes CASSSQTVSTDTQYF. The full variable domain, in which reference TRBV5-1 and TRBJ2-3 provide the parts outside the CDR3, is KAGVTQTPRYLIKTRGQQVTLSCSPISGHRSVSWYQQTPGQGLQFLFEYFSETQRNKGNFPGRFSGRQFSNSRSEMNVSTLELGDSALYLCASSSQTVSTDTQYFGPGTRLTVL.

The V gene is TRBV3-1, the J gene TRBJ2-7; D may be TRBD1 (6 bases). The CDR3 loop spans 16 amino acids. CDR1 is LGHDT and CDR2 is YNNKEL in the germline V gene (reference sequence). V lost 0 bases, J lost 4 bases, and 16 bases lay in between. Here the CDR3 reads CASSQEFETRGYEQYF. For the CDR3, the DNA is TGTGCCAGCAGCCAAGAGTTCGAGACCAGGGGATACGAGCAGTACTTC.

This clonotype was detected a few times. The chain is built from TRBV12-3 or TRBV12-4 and TRBJ2-3; 8 nucleotides match TRBD2. With V trimmed by 6 bases and J by 3 bases, 11 bases remained unmatched. The CDR3 is 16 residues long. The CDR3 region has the DNA TGTGCCAGCAGCCCGCCGAGCGGGGGCCGGACAGATACGCAGTATTTT. It encodes CASSPPSGGRTDTQYF.

The chain recombines TRBV19 with TRBJ1-5, with D unresolved. The V and J ends lost 3 bases and 7 bases respectively, with 10 bases between them. Per the germline V gene, CDR1 is LNHDA and CDR2 is SQIVND (reference sequence). The CDR3 has 13 residues. The DNA of the CDR3 is TGTGCCAGTAGTATTGGACCGAGCCAGCCCCAGCATTTT. Translated: CASSIGPSQPQHF. Variable domain in full (rest from reference TRBV19 and TRBJ1-5): DGGITQSPKYLFRKEGQNVTLSCEQNLNHDAMYWYRQDPGQGLRLIYYSQIVNDFQKGDIAEGYSVSREKKESFPLTVTSAQKNPTAFYLCASSIGPSQPQHFGDGTRLSIL.

This clonotype was seen a handful of times. The V and J genes are TRBV6-5 and TRBJ1-3; TRBD1 matches at 9 bases. The length of the CDR3 is 17 residues. CDR1 is MNHEY and CDR2 is SVGAGI in the germline V gene. The V segment lost 2 bases and the J segment 0 bases; nucleotides outside the gene matches: 5. DNA of the CDR3: TGTGCCAGCAGTTACAGGGGGACAGGGACCTCTGGAAACACCATATATTTT. Translating it yields CASSYRGTGTSGNTIYF.

This clonotype was seen at least ten times. This CDR3 is CASSPPQGTEETQYF. CDR3 bases: TGTGCCAGCTCACCACCACAGGGTACAGAAGAGACCCAGTACTTC. The chain uses TRBV18 and TRBJ2-5, with D possibly TRBD1 on 6 matching bases. The CDR3 totals 15 residues. Germline values: CDR1 KGHSH, CDR2 LQKENI. V gave up 0 bases and J gave up 3 bases, with 11 bases separating them. The full variable domain, in which reference TRBV18 and TRBJ2-5 provide the parts outside the CDR3, is NAGVMQNPRHLVRRRGQEARLRCSPMKGHSHVYWYRQLPEEGLKFMVYLQKENIIDESGMPKERFSAEFPKEGPSILRIQQVVRGDSAAYFCASSPPQGTEETQYFGPGTRLLVL.

In this sample, this clonotype turned up a few times. One base away lies a much larger clone, so this may be a sequencing read error. The CDR3 is CASRITGANSGSTIYF. The CDR3 DNA reads as TGTGCCAGCAGAATTACAGGGGCCAACTCTGGAAGCACCATATATTTT. This chain uses TRBV12-3 or TRBV12-4 with TRBJ1-3, with 7 bases that match TRBD1. This CDR3 comprises 16 residues.

CDR3 protein: CASSISSLETQYF. The CDR3 bases are TGTGCCAGTAGTATCTCGTCGCTGGAGACCCAGTACTTC. The chain employs TRBV19 and TRBJ2-5, with D unclear. V was pared by 3 bases and J by 5 bases, with 10 bases between. CDR1 and CDR2 (germline): LNHDA, SQIVND (reference sequence). The length of the CDR3 is 13 residues.

This clonotype appeared many times. The chain links TRBV2 to TRBJ2-7; D might be TRBD1 (6 bases). The CDR3 extends over 12 amino acids. V lost 7 bases to trimming and J lost 3 bases, with 10 bases between them. Germline V lookup: CDR1 SNHLY, CDR2 FYNNEI. The CDR3 loop is CASTPDSYEQYF. The CDR3, as DNA: TGTGCCAGCACCCCGGACAGCTACGAGCAGTACTTC.

The chain's CDR3 is CAVNGRAGGYTF. The DNA for the CDR3 is TGTGCCGTAAACGGCAGGGCGGGTGGCTACACCTTC. The chain combines TRBV28 with TRBJ1-2; D is possibly TRBD1 (5 bases). The V gene's germline CDR1 is MDHEN and CDR2 SYDVKM. The CDR3 is 12 residues long. V lost 11 bases to trimming and J lost 7 bases, with 17 bases between them.